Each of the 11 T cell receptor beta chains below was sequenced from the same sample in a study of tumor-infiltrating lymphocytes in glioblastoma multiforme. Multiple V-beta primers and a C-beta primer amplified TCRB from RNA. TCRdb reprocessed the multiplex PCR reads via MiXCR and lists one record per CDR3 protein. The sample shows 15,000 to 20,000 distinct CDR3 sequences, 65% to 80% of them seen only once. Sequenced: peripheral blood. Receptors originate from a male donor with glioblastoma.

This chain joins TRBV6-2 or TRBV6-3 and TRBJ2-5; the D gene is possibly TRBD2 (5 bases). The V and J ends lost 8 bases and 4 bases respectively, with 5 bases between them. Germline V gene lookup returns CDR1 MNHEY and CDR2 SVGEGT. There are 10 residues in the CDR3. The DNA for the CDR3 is TGTGCCAGCGGACTAGAGACCCAGTACTTC. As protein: CASGLETQYF.

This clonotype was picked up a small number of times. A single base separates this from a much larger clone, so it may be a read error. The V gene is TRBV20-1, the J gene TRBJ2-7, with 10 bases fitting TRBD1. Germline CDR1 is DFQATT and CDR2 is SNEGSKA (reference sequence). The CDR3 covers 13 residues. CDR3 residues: CSAERQGAYEQCF. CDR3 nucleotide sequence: TGCAGTGCCGAAAGACAGGGGGCCTACGAGCAGTGCTTC.

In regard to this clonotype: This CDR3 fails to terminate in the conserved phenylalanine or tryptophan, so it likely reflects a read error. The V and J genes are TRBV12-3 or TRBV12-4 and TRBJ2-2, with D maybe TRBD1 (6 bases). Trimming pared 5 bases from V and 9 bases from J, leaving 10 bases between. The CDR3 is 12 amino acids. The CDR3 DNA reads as TGTGCCAGCAGTACAGGGTCCAGGGAGCTGTTTTCT. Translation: CASSTGSRELFS.

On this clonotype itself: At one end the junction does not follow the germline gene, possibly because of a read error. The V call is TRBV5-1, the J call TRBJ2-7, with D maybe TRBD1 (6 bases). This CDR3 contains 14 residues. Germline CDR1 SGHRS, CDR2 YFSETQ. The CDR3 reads CAGSLRDTTYEQYF. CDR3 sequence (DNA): TGCGCCGGCAGCCTCCGGGACACGACCTACGAGCAGTACTTC.

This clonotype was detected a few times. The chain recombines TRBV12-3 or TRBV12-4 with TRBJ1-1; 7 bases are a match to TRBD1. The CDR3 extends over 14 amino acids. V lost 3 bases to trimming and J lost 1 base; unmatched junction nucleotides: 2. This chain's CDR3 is CASSLAGGNTEAFF. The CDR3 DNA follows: TGTGCCAGCAGTTTGGCAGGGGGGAACACTGAAGCTTTCTTT.

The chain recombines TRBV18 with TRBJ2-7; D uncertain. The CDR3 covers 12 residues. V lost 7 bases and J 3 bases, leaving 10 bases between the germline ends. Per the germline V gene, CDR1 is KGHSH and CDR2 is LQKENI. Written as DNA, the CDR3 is TGTGCCAGCTTCCCGGTTCTCTACGAGCAGTACTTC. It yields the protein CASFPVLYEQYF.

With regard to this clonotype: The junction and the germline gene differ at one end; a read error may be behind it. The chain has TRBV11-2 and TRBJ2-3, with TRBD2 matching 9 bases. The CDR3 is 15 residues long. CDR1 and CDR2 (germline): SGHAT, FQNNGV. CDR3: CPSSVSGRPPGTQYF. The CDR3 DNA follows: TGTCCCAGCAGCGTTAGCGGGAGACCCCCAGGTACGCAATATTTT.

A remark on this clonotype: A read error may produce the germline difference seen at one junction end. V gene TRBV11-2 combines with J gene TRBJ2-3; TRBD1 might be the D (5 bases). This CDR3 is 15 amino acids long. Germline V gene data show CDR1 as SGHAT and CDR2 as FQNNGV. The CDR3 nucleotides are TGTGCCAGCAGCGCCTACAGGCTGAGCACAGATATGCAGTGTTTT. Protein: CASSAYRLSTDMQCF.

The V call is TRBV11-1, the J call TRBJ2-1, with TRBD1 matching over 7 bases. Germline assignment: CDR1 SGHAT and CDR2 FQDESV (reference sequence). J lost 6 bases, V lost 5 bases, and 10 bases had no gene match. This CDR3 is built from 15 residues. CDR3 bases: TGTGCCAGCAGCGTAAGGGGGCGTGGGCGCAATGAGCAGTTCTTC. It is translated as CASSVRGRGRNEQFF.

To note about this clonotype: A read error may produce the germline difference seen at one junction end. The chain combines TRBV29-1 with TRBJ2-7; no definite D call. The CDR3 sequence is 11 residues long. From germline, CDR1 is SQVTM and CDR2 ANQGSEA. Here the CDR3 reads CSVACYDEQHF. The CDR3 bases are TGCAGCGTTGCCTGTTACGACGAGCAGCACTTC.

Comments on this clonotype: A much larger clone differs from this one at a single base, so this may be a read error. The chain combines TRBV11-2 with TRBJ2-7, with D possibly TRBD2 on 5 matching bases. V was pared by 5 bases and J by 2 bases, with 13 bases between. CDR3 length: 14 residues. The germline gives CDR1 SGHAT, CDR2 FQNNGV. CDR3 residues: CASSPLGEPYEQYF. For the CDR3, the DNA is TGTGCCAGCAGCCCGCTGGGAGAGCCCTACGAGCAGTACTTC.